Below are 9 T cell receptor beta chains sequenced from a single sample in a study of tumor and adjacent non-tumor tissue in lung cancer (dated by TCRdb to about 2018). Library method: multiplex PCR. The sequencer was an Illumina HiSeq 2500. Following protocols modified from ARM-PCR, the researchers constructed TCRbeta libraries through three rounds of nested PCR with primers (Table S4). TCRdb redid the processing of the public reads, applying fastp at Q25 and MiXCR, and retained in-frame beta chains. Each CDR3 protein gets just one entry, which takes the most common genes and DNA from the rows behind it. Within this sample are 90,000 to 120,000 distinct CDR3 sequences, with 65% of them counted one time only. Jointly, the top ten make up around a fifth of the sample. RNA was extracted from bulk unsorted tissue and checked for quality with a NanoDrop ND-1000 and an Agilent 2100. The normal lung samples consisted of distant non-tumor tissue collected more than 3 cm from the tumor edge.

What was sequenced was distant non-tumor lung tissue. These receptors were collected from a man in his thirties or forties with non-small cell lung cancer.

This clonotype has a count of ten or more. The chain links TRBV4-1 to TRBJ2-3; possibly TRBD1 or TRBD2 for D (6 bases each). V was cut by 4 bases and J by 5 bases, with 10 bases left in between. The CDR3 extends over 13 amino acids. Germline CDR1 reads MGHRA; CDR2 reads YSYEKL. The CDR3 nucleotides read TGCGCCAGCAGCCTACGGGGGCAAGATACGCAGTATTTT. Translating it yields CASSLRGQDTQYF.

This clonotype occurred many times. The chain is built from TRBV29-1 and TRBJ2-7; D is ambiguous. V dropped 4 bases and J dropped 4 bases, with 11 bases sitting between them. Germline values: CDR1 SQVTM, CDR2 ANQGSEA. The CDR3 runs 12 residues. CDR3 nucleotides: TGCAGCGTTGGAGAGGCACGGTACGAGCAGTACTTC. It codes for CSVGEARYEQYF.

On this clonotype: Given the absence of the conserved phenylalanine or tryptophan at the CDR3 end, a read error is likely. CDR3 bases: TGTACCAGCAGCTTAGAAGAATTGGGGGGAATCTACGAGCAGTACATC. Translation gives CTSSLEELGGIYEQYI. This chain joins TRBV11-2 and TRBJ2-7; possibly TRBD2 for D (6 bases). Looked up from germline, CDR1 is SGHAT and CDR2 is FQNNGV. The CDR3 totals 16 residues.

To note about this clonotype: Without the conserved terminal phenylalanine or tryptophan, this CDR3 likely stems from a read error. The chain combines TRBV11-2 with TRBJ1-3; TRBD1 matches at 8 bases. The CDR3 extends over 15 amino acids. Germline values: CDR1 SGHAT, CDR2 FQNNGV. CDR3 loop: CASSLDGTGGSTIYS. The CDR3 region has the DNA TGTGCCAGCAGCTTAGATGGGACAGGAGGAAGCACCATATATTCT.

This chain joins TRBV7-2 and TRBJ2-1; D is perhaps TRBD2 (6 bases). Per the germline V gene, CDR1 is SGHTA and CDR2 is FQGNSA. V was shortened by 5 bases and J by 6 bases, with 14 bases between the two germline ends. The CDR3 covers 14 residues. The CDR3 is CASSRERAPNEQFF. In DNA, the CDR3 is TGTGCCAGCAGCCGTGAGCGGGCCCCCAATGAGCAGTTCTTC.

This clonotype turned up a few times. It may be a read error: a sequence one base away is much more abundant. The chain links TRBV5-6 to TRBJ1-1; 8 nucleotides align to TRBD1. Germline V CDR1 and CDR2: SGHDT, YYEEEE. The CDR3 contains 13 residues. The CDR3 bases are TGTGCCAGCAACTTGGACAGGGCCACTGAAGCTTTCTTT. Translated, it gives CASNLDRATEAFF. The whole variable domain, filled in from reference TRBV5-6 and TRBJ1-1, reads DAGVTQSPTHLIKTRGQQVTLRCSPKSGHDTVSWYQQALGQGPQFIFQYYEEEERQRGNFPDRFSGHQFPNYSSELNVNALLLGDSALYLCASNLDRATEAFFGQGTRLTVV.

CDR3 sequence: CASRRHWSSYEQYF. The CDR3 coding sequence is TGTGCCAGCAGGCGACACTGGAGCTCCTACGAGCAGTACTTC. The V call is TRBV6-1, the J call TRBJ2-7; D not resolved. Germline-derived CDR1 and CDR2 are MNHNS and SASEGT. Trimming stripped 6 bases from V and 0 bases from J, with 12 bases between. This CDR3 is built from 14 residues.

On this clonotype itself: A much larger clone lies one base from this, so it may be a read error. This sequence joins TRBV12-3 or TRBV12-4 and TRBJ2-1; D could derive from TRBD1 or TRBD2 (5 bases each). V was trimmed by 10 bases and J by 3 bases, leaving 16 bases between them. This CDR3 spans 14 amino acids. The CDR3 loop is CAIGLQGGYNEQFF. The CDR3 nucleotides are TGTGCCATCGGACTCCAGGGCGGCTACAATGAGCAGTTCTTC.

About this clonotype itself: Relative to the germline gene, one junction end is altered; a read error may explain this. The V gene is TRBV4-3, the J gene TRBJ2-3; 7 positions agree with TRBD2. CDR3 length: 15 amino acids. The germline V gene has CDR1 LGHNA and CDR2 YSLEER. This chain's CDR3 is CATSPSAGSTGTQYF. The DNA for the CDR3 is TGCGCCACCAGCCCGTCAGCGGGGAGCACAGGTACGCAGTATTTT.